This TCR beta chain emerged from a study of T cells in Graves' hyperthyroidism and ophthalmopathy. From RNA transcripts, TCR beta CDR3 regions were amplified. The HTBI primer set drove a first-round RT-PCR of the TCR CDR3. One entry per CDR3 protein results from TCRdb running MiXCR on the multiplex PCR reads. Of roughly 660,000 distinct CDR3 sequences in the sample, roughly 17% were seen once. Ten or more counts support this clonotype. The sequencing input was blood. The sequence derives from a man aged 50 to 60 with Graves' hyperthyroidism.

The CDR3: CASSQGRRAEAPQETQYF. Written as DNA, the CDR3 is TGCGCCAGCAGCCAAGGGAGACGAGCGGAGGCCCCACAAGAGACCCAGTACTTC. The J gene is TRBJ2-5, the V gene TRBV4-3, with D maybe TRBD2 (5 bases). The V and J ends lost 1 base and 2 bases respectively, with 20 bases between them. Germline CDR1 and CDR2: LGHNA and YSLEER. This CDR3 has 18 amino acids.